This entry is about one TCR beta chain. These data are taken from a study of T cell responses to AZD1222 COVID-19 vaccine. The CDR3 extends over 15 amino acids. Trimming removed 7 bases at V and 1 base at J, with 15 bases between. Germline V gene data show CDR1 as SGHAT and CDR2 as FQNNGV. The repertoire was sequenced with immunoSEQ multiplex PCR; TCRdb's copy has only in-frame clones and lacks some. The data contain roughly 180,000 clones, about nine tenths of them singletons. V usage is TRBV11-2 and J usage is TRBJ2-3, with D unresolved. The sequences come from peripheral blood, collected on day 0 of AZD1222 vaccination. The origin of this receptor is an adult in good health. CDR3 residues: CASTLIAERTDTQYF. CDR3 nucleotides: TGTGCCAGCACCCTCATAGCAGAGCGCACAGATACGCAGTATTTT.